This T cell receptor beta chain was documented in a study of blood T cell repertoires in COVID-19. The CDR3 loop spans 14 amino acids. V trimming: 4 bases; J trimming: 6 bases; junction bases outside the gene matches: 8. Per the germline V gene, CDR1 is SGHTA and CDR2 is FQGTGA. TCRdb's table, derived via immunoSEQ multiplex PCR, lists solely in-frame clones and lacks some. Of 150,000 to 180,000 clones listed, over 75% were seen once; the top ten hold 0.63%. Input material: peripheral blood. The chain links TRBV7-3 to TRBJ1-1, with 7 bases aligning to TRBD1. The clonotype was recovered from a man aged 60 to 75 with COVID-19, enrolled during active disease. CDR3 DNA sequence: TGTGCCAGCAGCTCCACAGGGGATACGGCTGAAGCTTTCTTT. Translating gives CASSSTGDTAEAFF.